This T cell receptor beta chain was obtained from a study of blood T cell repertoires in COVID-19. For the study at large: Whether acute or convalescent, the COVID-19 samples came from the United States, Italy and Spain.

Sequenced by immunoSEQ multiplex PCR; TCRdb stores in-frame clones only, minus some. The sample has approximately 180,000 clones; roughly 88% are singletons. CDR3 length equals 16 residues. The germline V gene encodes CDR1 MNHNS and CDR2 SASEGT. Trimming removed 2 bases at V and 6 bases at J, with 17 bases between. This clone was found once. The chain combines TRBV6-1 with TRBJ2-1; D might be TRBD1 (6 bases). Specimen: peripheral blood. This receptor was identified in an elderly woman with acute or convalescent COVID-19. The CDR3 bases are TGTGCCAGCAGTGAAAGTTGGGGGCAGGTTAGCAATGAGCAGTTCTTC. Protein product: CASSESWGQVSNEQFF.